This T cell receptor (beta chain) emerged from a study of CD8+CD57+ T cells in acquired aplastic anemia. Profiling of TCR beta VDJ combinations and CDR3 sequences used genomic DNA as template. MiXCR, run by TCRdb on the reads, gives a single entry per CDR3 protein. The sample contains about 81,000 distinct CDR3 sequences, about 45% of which appear only once. From germline, CDR1 is MRHNA and CDR2 SNTAGT. V was cut by 0 bases and J by 6 bases, with 14 bases left in between. The CDR3 is made up of 16 amino acids. This chain links TRBV6-4 with TRBJ2-2; D perhaps matches TRBD2 (6 bases). Sequenced input: sorted CD4+, CD8+, or CD8+CD57+ T cells (not recorded which) from PBMCs. This clonotype originated in a human donor in good health, serving as a control. The CDR3 DNA reads TGTGCCAGCAGTGACTCGCGGAGGGATGGGTCCGGGGAGCTGTTTTTT. Its protein is CASSDSRRDGSGELFF.